Each of the 21 T cell receptor beta chains below was sequenced from the same sample in a study of T cell repertoires in cytomegalovirus infection. TCRdb reanalysed the reads using MiXCR and keeps one entry per CDR3 protein. This table holds around 550,000 distinct CDR3 sequences, about a quarter found once. Sequenced input: PBMCs. These receptors were taken from a human donor in good health (CMV status not recorded). Some clones in this sample may be carry-over from other donors' samples.

Note on this clonotype: Germline is not matched at one junction end, which may reflect a read error. The chain joins TRBV20-1 to TRBJ2-3; TRBD1 is a possible D gene (5 bases). The CDR3 totals 13 residues. Germline values: CDR1 DFQATT, CDR2 SNEGSKA (reference sequence). CDR3 in amino acids: CGALLQESDTQYF. The CDR3 region has the DNA TGCGGTGCTCTCCTACAGGAGAGTGATACGCAGTATTTT.

This clonotype was picked up one time. V and J are TRBV20-1 and TRBJ2-4, with TRBD2 identical over 8 bases. The CDR3 runs 14 residues. Germline values: CDR1 DFQATT, CDR2 SNEGSKA (reference sequence). Losses at the gene ends were 3 bases for V and 6 bases for J; bases not matched to a gene: 7. CDR3 sequence: CSASMDTSGNIQYF. CDR3 DNA sequence: TGCAGTGCTAGCATGGACACTAGCGGAAACATTCAGTACTTC.

This clonotype was detected ten times or more. This chain connects TRBV2 to TRBJ2-1, with 7 bases identical to TRBD2. Germline CDR1 is SNHLY and CDR2 is FYNNEI. Trimming took 7 bases from V and 4 from J; bases not matched to a gene: 13. The CDR3 loop spans 16 amino acids. The CDR3 reads CASTEGQGTTYNEQFF. CDR3 coding DNA: TGTGCCAGCACCGAAGGGCAAGGGACTACATACAATGAGCAGTTCTTC.

The chain couples TRBV11-2 to TRBJ2-1, with D perhaps being TRBD1 or TRBD2 (5 bases each). Germline V CDR1 and CDR2: SGHAT, FQNNGV. The CDR3 is 14 amino acids. Trimming took 2 bases from V and 10 from J, leaving 15 bases between them. Written as DNA, the CDR3 is TGTGCCAGCAGCTTAATTGAGATAAGGGACGAGCAGTTCTTC. Amino acids: CASSLIEIRDEQFF.

This clonotype came up many times. The chain uses TRBV12-3 or TRBV12-4 and TRBJ2-1, with a tentative D call TRBD2 (7 bases). The CDR3 spans 15 residues. V lost 3 bases to trimming and J lost 3 bases, with 12 bases between them. The CDR3 DNA is TGTGCCAGCAGTTTGGGGGGGCAGGGCTACAATGAGCAGTTCTTC. This encodes CASSLGGQGYNEQFF.

The chain links TRBV7-2 to TRBJ2-3; no definite D call. The CDR3 has 12 residues. Germline lookup yields CDR1 SGHTA and CDR2 FQGNSA. The V end was cut by 5 bases, the J end by 8 bases, with 11 bases between. The CDR3 DNA reads TGTGCCAGCAGCCTAGTCGCGGTTACGCAGTATTTT. It is translated as CASSLVAVTQYF.

V usage is TRBV19 and J usage is TRBJ1-2; D possibly corresponds to TRBD1 (6 bases). Germline assignment: CDR1 LNHDA and CDR2 SQIVND (reference sequence). The CDR3 is 15 amino acids. V gave up 7 bases and J gave up 7 bases, with 22 bases separating them. CDR3 in amino acids: CASTPQGGGVRGYTF. The CDR3 DNA is TGTGCCAGTACCCCTCAAGGGGGGGGCGTTCGTGGCTACACCTTC.

Ten or more counts support this clonotype. The chain combines TRBV19 with TRBJ1-4; unclear D gene. V lost 5 bases, J lost 7 bases, and 14 bases lay in between. Germline V lookup: CDR1 LNHDA, CDR2 SQIVND (reference sequence). This CDR3 contains 14 residues. CDR3 sequence reads: CASSSTERGEKLFF. The CDR3, as DNA: TGTGCCAGTAGTTCGACGGAGCGAGGTGAAAAACTGTTTTTT.

This clonotype was recorded only once. The rearrangement uses TRBV12-5 and TRBJ2-1, with a weak D call TRBD2 (6 bases). The length of the CDR3 is 18 residues. Trimming pared 0 bases from V and 2 bases from J, leaving 17 bases between. Germline CDR1 is LGHNT and CDR2 is FRNRAP. CDR3 amino acids: CASGLVSRGTRTYNEQFF. CDR3 DNA: TGTGCTAGTGGTTTGGTATCTCGGGGGACCCGGACCTACAATGAGCAGTTCTTC.

This rearrangement joins TRBV4-3 to TRBJ2-4; possible D gene TRBD1, 6 bases. Between the trimmed V and J ends, which lost 0 bases and 0 bases, there was a span of 12 bases. CDR3 length: 17 residues. Germline V gene lookup returns CDR1 LGHNA and CDR2 YSLEER. In DNA form, the CDR3 reads TGCGCCAGCAGCCAAGAATATCAGGGGCTAGCCAAAAACATTCAGTACTTC. Protein sequence: CASSQEYQGLAKNIQYF.

The CDR3 DNA reads as TGCAGTGCTATACTAGCGGGAGGGTCTATCACAGATACGCAGTATTTT. The encoded protein is CSAILAGGSITDTQYF. The gene calls are TRBV20-1 and TRBJ2-3, with TRBD2 identical over 13 bases. This CDR3 is 16 amino acids long. CDR1 is DFQATT and CDR2 is SNEGSKA in the germline V gene (reference sequence). Trimming cost V 4 bases and J 2 bases; bases outside gene matches: 6.

The chain carries TRBV7-2 and TRBJ2-7; no firm D call. CDR1 and CDR2 (germline): SGHTA, FQGNSA. With 5 bases removed from V and 6 bases from J, the gap between germline ends came to 14 bases. The CDR3 runs 13 residues. This CDR3 is CASSPVGNGEQYF. CDR3 coding DNA: TGTGCCAGCAGCCCAGTTGGGAATGGCGAGCAGTACTTC.

This clonotype was counted between two and nine times. V is TRBV5-5 and J is TRBJ2-4; 15 nucleotides match TRBD2. Germline V gene sequence: CDR1 SGHKS, CDR2 YYEKEE (reference sequence). The V segment lost 4 bases and the J segment 1 base; nucleotides outside the gene matches: 6. This CDR3 comprises 18 residues. CDR3 DNA: TGTGCCAGCAGCCCTTGGACTAGCGGGAGGGTTGCCAAAAACATTCAGTACTTC. This translates into CASSPWTSGRVAKNIQYF.

The chain employs TRBV7-4 and TRBJ2-5; the match to TRBD2 covers 12 bases. The junction had 6 bases not matched to a gene; V was cut back by 5 bases and J by 2 bases. This CDR3 comprises 16 residues. Germline V lookup: CDR1 SGHVT, CDR2 SQSDAQ. This CDR3 reads CASSGTSGRSQETQYF. The CDR3 nucleotides read TGTGCCAGCAGCGGCACTAGCGGGAGGTCTCAAGAGACCCAGTACTTC.

The CDR3 bases are TGTGCCAGTAGTAGCGGCGGAGGGGGGAATGAGCAGTTCTTC. Protein product: CASSSGGGGNEQFF. The chain joins TRBV19 to TRBJ2-1, with D perhaps given as TRBD1 or TRBD2 (6 bases each). The CDR3 is 14 amino acids. Germline CDR1 reads LNHDA; CDR2 reads SQIVND (reference sequence). The V and J ends lost 4 bases and 7 bases respectively, with 14 bases between them.

The chain joins TRBV2 to TRBJ1-3, with D perhaps TRBD1 (6 bases). The CDR3 has 15 residues. The V end lost 6 bases, the J end lost 0 bases, and 12 bases lay between the germline ends. CDR1 and CDR2 from the germline V gene are SNHLY and FYNNEI. The DNA of the CDR3 is TGTGCCAGCAGAGATCAGGGGTACTCTGGAAACACCATATATTTT. Its translation: CASRDQGYSGNTIYF.

This clonotype was picked up a small number of times. The chain combines TRBV6-1 with TRBJ1-5, with 8 bases fitting TRBD1. This CDR3 contains 15 residues. Germline CDR1 MNHNS, CDR2 SASEGT. V dropped 5 bases and J dropped 6; count of bases not matched to a gene: 9. CDR3 sequence reads: CASSTTGDVGQPQHF. The DNA of the CDR3 is TGTGCCAGCAGTACGACAGGGGACGTGGGTCAGCCCCAGCATTTT.

This clonotype was seen ten or more times. V and J are TRBV7-8 and TRBJ1-2; D unresolved. The CDR3 sequence is 16 residues long. Germline CDR1 SGHVS, CDR2 FQNEAQ. Trimming cost V 5 bases and J 0 bases, with 16 bases left between them. CDR3 DNA: TGTGCCAGCAGCCCAGTCGGCAGGAGTCCTAACTATGGCTACACCTTC. Translation: CASSPVGRSPNYGYTF.

The chain couples TRBV11-2 to TRBJ1-6, with D hard to call. CDR1 and CDR2 from the germline V gene are SGHAT and FQNNGV. The germline V and J ends were trimmed by 6 bases and 7 bases, with 13 bases remaining between them. The CDR3 loop spans 14 amino acids. The CDR3 DNA reads TGTGCCAGCAGGACCCCCTCGGGAAATTCACCCCTCCACTTT. Encoded protein: CASRTPSGNSPLHF.

In DNA form, the CDR3 reads TGTGCCAGCTCACTCTCGGAAGACAGCTACGAGCAGTACTTC. This encodes CASSLSEDSYEQYF. The chain uses TRBV18 and TRBJ2-7; TRBD1 is a possible D gene (5 bases). The V gene's germline CDR1 is KGHSH and CDR2 LQKENI. V was pared by 4 bases and J by 3 bases, with 13 bases between. The CDR3 is made up of 14 amino acids.

This clonotype was picked up a small number of times. The CDR3 region is CASSSGTGDYNEQFF. In DNA, the CDR3 is TGTGCCAGCAGTTCCGGGACAGGTGACTACAATGAGCAGTTCTTC. The V call is TRBV28, the J call TRBJ2-1, with 8 bases lining up with TRBD1. The ends lost 4 bases at V and 3 bases at J; junction bases unmatched: 5. The CDR3 is 15 residues long. Germline V gene sequence: CDR1 MDHEN, CDR2 SYDVKM. The whole variable domain, filled in from reference TRBV28 and TRBJ2-1, reads DVKVTQSSRYLVKRTGEKVFLECVQDMDHENMFWYRQDPGLGLRLIYFSYDVKMKEKGDIPEGYSVSREKKERFSLILESASTNQTSMYLCASSSGTGDYNEQFFGPGTRLTVL.